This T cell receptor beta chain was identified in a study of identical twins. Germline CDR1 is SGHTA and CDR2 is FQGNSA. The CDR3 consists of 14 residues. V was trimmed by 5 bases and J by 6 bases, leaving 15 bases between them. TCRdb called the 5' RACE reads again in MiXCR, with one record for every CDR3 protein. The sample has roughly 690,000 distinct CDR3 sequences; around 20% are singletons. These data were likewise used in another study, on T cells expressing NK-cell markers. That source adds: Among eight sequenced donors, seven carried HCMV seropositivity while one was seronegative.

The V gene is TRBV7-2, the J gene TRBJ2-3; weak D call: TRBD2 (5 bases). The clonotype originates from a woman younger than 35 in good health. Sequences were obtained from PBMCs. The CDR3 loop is CASSALGGEDTQYF. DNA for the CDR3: TGTGCCAGCAGCGCACTAGGTGGGGAGGATACGCAGTATTTT.